One sample yielded the 10 T cell receptor beta chains listed below, sequenced in a study of cytomegalovirus exposure and HLA in healthy donors. The PCR employed 60 Vbeta primers together with 13 Jbeta primers. Measured with immunoSEQ multiplex PCR; TCRdb has only the in-frame clones, and not every one. Of 50,000 to 65,000 clones listed, roughly 85% are singletons. The sequenced sample was PBMCs. These receptor sequences come from a woman under 30 in good health and CMV-seronegative.

This clone has just one count. The chain carries TRBV9 and TRBJ1-1; a weak D match, TRBD1 (6 bases). CDR1 and CDR2 from the germline V gene are SGDLS and YYNGEE. The CDR3 loop spans 11 amino acids. V was pared by 7 bases and J by 8 bases, with 12 bases between. The CDR3 loop reads CASGGAGEAFF. In nucleotides, the CDR3 is TGTGCCAGCGGGGGGGCGGGGGAAGCTTTCTTT.

V gene TRBV6-5 combines with J gene TRBJ2-3, with D hard to call. The CDR3 length is 15 residues. With 0 bases removed from V and 0 bases from J, the gap between germline ends came to 7 bases. Looked up from germline, CDR1 is MNHEY and CDR2 is SVGAGI. The CDR3 sequence: CASSYSAGSTDTQYF. DNA of the CDR3: TGTGCCAGCAGTTACTCGGCAGGTAGCACAGATACGCAGTATTTT.

As to this clone: Other DNA sequences in the sample encode the same CDR3. The chain is built from TRBV28 and TRBJ1-3; D gene uncertain. CDR1 MDHEN and CDR2 SYDVKM come from the germline V gene. The CDR3 covers 16 residues. V lost 4 bases and J 3 bases, leaving 16 bases between the germline ends. The CDR3 DNA sequence: TGTGCCAGCAGTTCTCCGACTGCCGGTGATGGAAACACCATATATTTT. Protein sequence: CASSSPTAGDGNTIYF.

V is TRBV29-1 and J is TRBJ1-3, with 8 bases aligning to TRBD1. With V trimmed by 1 base and J by 8 bases, 7 bases remained unmatched. The germline gives CDR1 SQVTM, CDR2 ANQGSEA. This CDR3 spans 14 amino acids. CDR3 sequence: CSVEVGQEQYTIYF. The DNA for the CDR3 is TGCAGCGTTGAAGTGGGACAGGAGCAGTACACCATATATTTT.

This clone was detected only once. This chain uses TRBV14 with TRBJ2-2, with TRBD2 as a possible D gene (6 bases). Germline CDR1 reads SGHDN; CDR2 reads FVKESK. The CDR3 runs to 21 residues. Between the trimmed V and J ends, which lost 1 base and 0 bases, there was a span of 24 bases. The CDR3 DNA reads TGTGCCAGCAGCCAAGGGCCGCGAACGGGAGATATGGTACCGAACACCGGGGAGCTGTTTTTT. Amino acid sequence: CASSQGPRTGDMVPNTGELFF. The entire variable domain, with the rest obtained from reference TRBV14 and TRBJ2-2, is as follows: EAGVTQFPSHSVIEKGQTVTLRCDPISGHDNLYWYRRVMGKEIKFLLHFVKESKQDESGMPNNRFLAERTGGTYSTLKVQPAELEDSGVYFCASSQGPRTGDMVPNTGELFFGEGSRLTVL.

V gene TRBV5-6 combines with J gene TRBJ2-7, with D perhaps matching TRBD1 (5 bases). Germline assignment: CDR1 SGHDT and CDR2 YYEEEE. The V and J ends lost 2 bases and 7 bases respectively, with 13 bases between them. This CDR3 contains 13 residues. CDR3 sequence reads: CASSFQGRIEQYF. The CDR3 DNA follows: TGTGCCAGCAGCTTTCAGGGTCGGATTGAGCAGTACTTC.

As for this clone: The junction shows a germline mismatch at one end, possibly a read error. Other DNA sequences in this sample translate to the same CDR3. This chain links TRBV30 with TRBJ2-7, with 8 nucleotides matching TRBD2. The V gene's germline CDR1 is GTSNPN and CDR2 SVGIG (reference sequence). This CDR3 spans 13 amino acids. CDR3 nucleotides: TGCGCCTGGGGCCGTCTAGCGGGTAACGAGCAGTACTTC. This translates into CAWGRLAGNEQYF.

The chain uses TRBV2 and TRBJ2-7; 9 bases are a match to TRBD1. V shed 4 bases and J 3 bases; nucleotides not matched to a gene: 7. Germline V gives CDR1 SNHLY, CDR2 FYNNEI. This CDR3 spans 15 amino acids. CDR3 sequence (DNA): TGTGCCAGCAGTGGGCAACCGGGACAGGGCTACGAGCAGTACTTC. Protein: CASSGQPGQGYEQYF.

This chain uses TRBV29-1 with TRBJ2-5; 10 nucleotides agree with TRBD2. With V trimmed by 4 bases and J by 7 bases, 18 bases remained unmatched. CDR3 length: 17 residues. Germline CDR1 is SQVTM and CDR2 is ANQGSEA. Here the CDR3 DNA reads TGCAGCGTTGGCCGAGCGTGGGCTAGCGGGAGCCGCGGGACCCAGTACTTC. Amino acids: CSVGRAWASGSRGTQYF.

This clone has only a few counts. The J gene is TRBJ2-7, the V gene TRBV6-6; D remains unclear. Germline V CDR1 and CDR2: MNHNY, SVGAGI (reference sequence). The CDR3 has 12 amino acids. Trimming took off 5 bases at V and 5 bases at J, with 10 bases between the two ends. The CDR3 reads CASSRPRNEQYF. CDR3 nucleotides: TGTGCCAGCAGTCGACCTAGGAACGAGCAGTACTTC.